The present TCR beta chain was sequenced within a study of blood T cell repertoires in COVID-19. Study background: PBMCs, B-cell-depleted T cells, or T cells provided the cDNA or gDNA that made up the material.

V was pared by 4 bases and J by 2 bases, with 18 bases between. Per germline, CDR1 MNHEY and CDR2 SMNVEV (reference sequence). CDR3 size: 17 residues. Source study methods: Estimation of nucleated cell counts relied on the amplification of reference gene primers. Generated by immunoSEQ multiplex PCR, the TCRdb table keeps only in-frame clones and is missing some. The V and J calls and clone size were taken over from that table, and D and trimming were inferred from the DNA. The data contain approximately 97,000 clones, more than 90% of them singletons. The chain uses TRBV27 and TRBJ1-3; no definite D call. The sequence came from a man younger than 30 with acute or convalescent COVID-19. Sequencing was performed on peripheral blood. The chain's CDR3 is CASSSSPGGNTGNTIYF. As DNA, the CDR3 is TGTGCCAGCAGTTCCTCCCCCGGCGGAAACACTGGAAACACCATATATTTT.